Each of the 24 T cell receptor beta chains below was sequenced from the same sample in a study of blood T cells in healthy people across ages. PCR was performed a second time for about 7 to 12 cycles using a sample-barcoded 5' primer and a J-beta primer mix. Each CDR3 protein gets one entry after TCRdb re-called the 5' RACE reads with MiXCR. This repertoire shows hundreds of thousands of distinct CDR3 sequences, around 25% found once; its top ten account for 9.4%. The sample also formed part of further work on T cells of mothers and their children.

What was sequenced was blood. The receptors here all came from a boy younger than 18 in good health.

This clonotype was counted only a few times. The chain employs TRBV6-5 and TRBJ2-5, with D tentatively TRBD2 (5 bases). The CDR3 length is 14 residues. Germline CDR1 and CDR2: MNHEY and SVGAGI. V was trimmed by 3 bases and J by 5 bases, leaving 13 bases between them. The CDR3 sequence is CASSYPTRWETQYF. The DNA for the CDR3 is TGTGCCAGCAGTTATCCCACTAGGTGGGAGACCCAGTACTTC.

This clonotype has a single count. The chain combines TRBV10-3 with TRBJ2-2; TRBD1 matches at 11 bases. CDR1 ENHRY and CDR2 SYGVKD come from the germline V gene. This CDR3 spans 16 amino acids. Trimming cost V 3 bases and J 3 bases; bases outside gene matches: 3. In DNA, the CDR3 is TGTGCCATCAGTGAAAGGACAGGGGGCGACACCGGGGAGCTGTTTTTT. Its protein product is CAISERTGGDTGELFF.

This clonotype came up a few times. CDR3 DNA sequence: TGCAGTGCTAGCCCCGGGACTAGCGGTTCAGATACGCAGTATTTT. Residues: CSASPGTSGSDTQYF. The V call is TRBV20-1, the J call TRBJ2-3; 11 bases align to TRBD2. J gave up 4 bases and V 3 bases, and 6 bases lay outside the gene matches. The CDR3 consists of 15 residues. CDR1 is DFQATT, CDR2 SNEGSKA, per germline (reference sequence).

The J gene is TRBJ1-4, the V gene TRBV6-2 or TRBV6-3; possibly TRBD1 for D (6 bases). CDR1 and CDR2 from the germline V gene are MNHEY and SVGEGT. V was cut by 5 bases and J by 4 bases, with 14 bases left in between. This CDR3 is built from 15 residues. CDR3 sequence: CASSRAGANNEKLFF. CDR3 in DNA: TGTGCCAGCAGTCGTGCAGGGGCAAATAATGAAAAACTGTTTTTT.

This chain joins TRBV7-2 and TRBJ2-1; D may be TRBD1 (6 bases). V lost 1 base to trimming and J lost 2 bases, with 9 bases between them. The CDR3 consists of 15 residues. Germline V gene lookup returns CDR1 SGHTA and CDR2 FQGNSA. The CDR3 DNA sequence: TGTGCCAGCAGCTTAGTGGGGACAACCTACAATGAGCAGTTCTTC. This encodes CASSLVGTTYNEQFF.

This clonotype came up a few times. The chain links TRBV5-1 to TRBJ2-1, with 14 bases that match TRBD2. This CDR3 spans 19 amino acids. V dropped 2 bases and J dropped 0; count of bases not matched to a gene: 7. Germline V gene lookup returns CDR1 SGHRS and CDR2 YFSETQ. The CDR3 DNA follows: TGCGCCAGCAGCTTTCGGACTAGCGGGAGGACGGGCTCCTACAATGAGCAGTTCTTC. This encodes CASSFRTSGRTGSYNEQFF. The whole variable domain, filled in from reference TRBV5-1 and TRBJ2-1, reads KAGVTQTPRYLIKTRGQQVTLSCSPISGHRSVSWYQQTPGQGLQFLFEYFSETQRNKGNFPGRFSGRQFSNSRSEMNVSTLELGDSALYLCASSFRTSGRTGSYNEQFFGPGTRLTVL.

The chain combines TRBV7-3 with TRBJ2-3; D is uncertain. Germline CDR1 is SGHTA and CDR2 is FQGTGA. The CDR3 extends over 12 amino acids. V gave up 6 bases and J gave up 2 bases, with 6 bases separating them. The CDR3: CASRDHTDTQYF. CDR3 nucleotide sequence: TGTGCCAGCAGAGACCACACAGATACGCAGTATTTT.

This rearrangement joins TRBV4-2 to TRBJ2-7, with no clear D. CDR1 is LGHNA, CDR2 YNFKEQ, per germline. The CDR3 contains 15 residues. V was cut by 5 bases and J by 5 bases, with 19 bases left in between. CDR3 amino acids: CASSFPTEAQDEQYF. The CDR3 DNA sequence: TGTGCCAGCAGCTTTCCGACTGAGGCGCAGGACGAGCAGTACTTC.

The chain has TRBV6-5 and TRBJ2-5, with 11 bases that match TRBD2. Trimming removed 0 bases from V and 2 bases from J; junction bases left unmatched: 5. Germline CDR1 is MNHEY and CDR2 is SVGAGI. The CDR3 has 17 amino acids. The chain's CDR3 is CASSYSILAGVQETQYF. The CDR3 DNA reads TGTGCCAGCAGTTACTCGATACTAGCGGGAGTTCAAGAGACCCAGTACTTC.

This clonotype occurred a few times. The chain uses TRBV7-2 and TRBJ2-2, with 9 positions matching TRBD2. V trimming: 5 bases; J trimming: 6 bases; junction bases outside the gene matches: 10. This CDR3 spans 16 amino acids. The germline V gene encodes CDR1 SGHTA and CDR2 FQGNSA. CDR3 sequence: CASSLYSGRVPGELFF. The CDR3 DNA sequence: TGTGCCAGCAGCCTGTATAGCGGGAGAGTCCCCGGGGAGCTGTTTTTT.

This clonotype was seen a handful of times. The V gene is TRBV14, the J gene TRBJ2-7; D might be TRBD1 or TRBD2, each matching 5 bases. V lost 1 base and J 5 bases, leaving 18 bases between the germline ends. The germline CDR1 and CDR2 sequences are SGHDN and FVKESK. The CDR3 consists of 16 residues. CDR3 loop: CASSQVGAKRGHEQYF. CDR3 coding DNA: TGTGCCAGCAGCCAAGTCGGGGCAAAGAGGGGCCACGAGCAGTACTTC.

A few counts support this clonotype. This rearrangement joins TRBV4-1 to TRBJ2-5, with 14 bases matching TRBD2. Germline V gene sequence: CDR1 MGHRA, CDR2 YSYEKL. This CDR3 has 17 amino acids. V shed 1 base, J shed 0 bases, and the junction held 1 base outside the gene matches. CDR3 protein: CASSQGTSGGYQETQYF. DNA for the CDR3: TGCGCCAGCAGCCAAGGGACTAGCGGGGGGTACCAAGAGACCCAGTACTTC.

J is TRBJ2-7 and V is TRBV29-1; no clear D. This CDR3 has 14 residues. V was clipped by 1 base and J by 0 bases, with 10 bases between them. Per germline, CDR1 SQVTM and CDR2 ANQGSEA. The CDR3: CSVEVDLSSYEQYF. CDR3 nucleotides: TGCAGCGTTGAAGTGGACCTTAGCTCCTACGAGCAGTACTTC.

This clonotype was counted between two and nine times. The V call is TRBV4-1, the J call TRBJ1-4; D uncertain. This CDR3 is 15 amino acids long. Looked up from germline, CDR1 is MGHRA and CDR2 is YSYEKL. Deletions cut 0 bases from V and 3 bases from J, with 8 bases between. This chain's CDR3 is CASSQEAGSNEKLFF. The CDR3 bases are TGCGCCAGCAGCCAAGAGGCGGGATCTAATGAAAAACTGTTTTTT.

This clonotype was found a few times. This chain connects TRBV11-3 to TRBJ2-1; D possibly corresponds to TRBD1 (6 bases). The DNA end is a closer match to TRBJ2-5, so the J assignment may be wrong. The V gene's germline CDR1 is SGHNT and CDR2 YENEEA. This CDR3 is 13 amino acids long. The CDR3: CASTPQGKETQYF. Here the CDR3 DNA reads TGTGCCAGCACCCCTCAGGGGAAAGAGACCCAGTACTTC.

The chain joins TRBV28 to TRBJ1-2, with a weak D call TRBD1 (5 bases). V was trimmed by 10 bases and J by 1 base, leaving 13 bases between them. Germline CDR1 MDHEN, CDR2 SYDVKM. This CDR3 contains 13 residues. CDR3 sequence: CAIMGQGNYGYTF. For the CDR3, the DNA is TGTGCCATCATGGGGCAGGGTAACTATGGCTACACCTTC.

This chain connects TRBV29-1 to TRBJ1-2, with D perhaps TRBD1 (5 bases). The CDR3 runs 14 residues. CDR1 is SQVTM and CDR2 is ANQGSEA in the germline V gene. Deletions cut 4 bases from V and 1 base from J, with 13 bases between. CDR3 loop: CSVGGVPLNYGYTF. The DNA of the CDR3 is TGCAGCGTTGGGGGGGTACCCCTTAACTATGGCTACACCTTC.

This chain joins TRBV6-1 and TRBJ2-5; the D call may be TRBD1 or TRBD2 (5 bases each). The J call is doubtful: the DNA matches TRBJ2-7 better. This CDR3 has 14 residues. Germline loops: CDR1 MNHNS, CDR2 SASEGT. CDR3 DNA: TGTGCCAGCAGTGAATTTTTGGGGACGTCCGAGCAGTACTTC. It codes for CASSEFLGTSEQYF.

The rearrangement uses TRBV4-1 and TRBJ2-5; D is ambiguous. The germline CDR1 and CDR2 sequences are MGHRA and YSYEKL. The CDR3 contains 15 residues. The V and J ends lost 4 bases and 1 base respectively, with 13 bases between them. The CDR3 region is CASSPLPGLQETQYF. In DNA, the CDR3 is TGCGCCAGCAGCCCACTCCCCGGCCTCCAAGAGACCCAGTACTTC.

V is TRBV12-3 or TRBV12-4 and J is TRBJ2-1, with D possibly matching TRBD1 (6 bases). The ends were cut back, 7 bases at V and 6 bases at J, with 19 bases in the middle. The CDR3 has 15 residues. The CDR3 coding sequence is TGTGCCAGCATCTCGTACAGGGTTCGGATCAATGAGCAGTTCTTC. It codes for CASISYRVRINEQFF.

This clonotype came up a few times. The rearrangement uses TRBV2 and TRBJ2-5; the D gene is possibly TRBD2 (6 bases). V was cut by 10 bases and J by 0 bases, with 18 bases left in between. Germline CDR1 and CDR2: SNHLY and FYNNEI. There are 15 residues in the CDR3. CDR3 protein: CAITRAPGDQETQYF. CDR3 nucleotide sequence: TGTGCCATCACTCGGGCTCCGGGGGACCAAGAGACCCAGTACTTC.

This clonotype was picked up a small number of times. The chain has TRBV7-2 and TRBJ2-2, with D possibly being TRBD1 or TRBD2 (6 bases each). Per germline, CDR1 SGHTA and CDR2 FQGNSA. The CDR3 length is 14 residues. V dropped 2 bases and J dropped 7 bases, with 11 bases sitting between them. The chain's CDR3 is CASSLRGVNGELFF. The DNA for the CDR3 is TGTGCCAGCAGCTTAAGGGGGGTGAACGGGGAGCTGTTTTTT.

This clonotype turned up a few times. The chain carries TRBV27 and TRBJ2-5; D perhaps matches TRBD1 (6 bases). The V end was cut by 7 bases, the J end by 0 bases, with 15 bases between. CDR1 and CDR2 from the germline V gene are MNHEY and SMNVEV (reference sequence). This CDR3 region has 15 residues. The CDR3 is CASTHRATHQETQYF. The CDR3 DNA is TGTGCCAGCACACACAGGGCGACCCACCAAGAGACCCAGTACTTC.

The table lists this clonotype with many counts. This chain joins TRBV3-1 and TRBJ2-5, with 12 nucleotides matching TRBD1. The CDR3 has 16 amino acids. Germline V gives CDR1 LGHDT, CDR2 YNNKEL (reference sequence). Trimming at V came to 1 base and at J to 4 bases, leaving 4 bases not matched to a gene. The DNA of the CDR3 is TGTGCCAGCAGCCAAGCGGGGACAGGGGGCACAGAGACCCAGTACTTC. This translates into CASSQAGTGGTETQYF.